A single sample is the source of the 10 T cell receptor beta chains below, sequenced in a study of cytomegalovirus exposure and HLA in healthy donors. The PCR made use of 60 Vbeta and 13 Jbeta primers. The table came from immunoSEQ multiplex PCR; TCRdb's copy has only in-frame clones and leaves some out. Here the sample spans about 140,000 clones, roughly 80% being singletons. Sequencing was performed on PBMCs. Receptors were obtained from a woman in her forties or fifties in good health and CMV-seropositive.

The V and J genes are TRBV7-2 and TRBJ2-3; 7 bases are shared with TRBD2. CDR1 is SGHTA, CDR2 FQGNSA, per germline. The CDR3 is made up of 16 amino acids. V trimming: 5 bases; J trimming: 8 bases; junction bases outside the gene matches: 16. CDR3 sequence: CASSPSPGLTGGTQYF. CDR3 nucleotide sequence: TGTGCCAGCAGCCCCTCTCCGGGACTGACGGGGGGTACGCAGTATTTT.

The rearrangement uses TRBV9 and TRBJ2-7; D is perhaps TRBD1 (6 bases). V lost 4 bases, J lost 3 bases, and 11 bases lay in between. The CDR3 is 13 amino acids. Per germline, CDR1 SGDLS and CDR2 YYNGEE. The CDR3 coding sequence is TGTGCCAGCAGCAAGGGGGAGTACTACGAGCAGTACTTC. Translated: CASSKGEYYEQYF. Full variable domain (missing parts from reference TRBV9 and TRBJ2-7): DSGVTQTPKHLITATGQRVTLRCSPRSGDLSVYWYQQSLDQGLQFLIQYYNGEERAKGNILERFSAQQFPDLHSELNLSSLELGDSALYFCASSKGEYYEQYFGPGTRLTVT.

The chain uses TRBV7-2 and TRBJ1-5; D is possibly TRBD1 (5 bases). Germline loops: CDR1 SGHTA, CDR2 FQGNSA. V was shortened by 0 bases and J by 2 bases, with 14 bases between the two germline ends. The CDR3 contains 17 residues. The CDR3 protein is CASSLAGRGSGNQPQHF. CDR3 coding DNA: TGTGCCAGCAGCTTAGCGGGGCGGGGGAGTGGCAATCAGCCCCAGCATTTT. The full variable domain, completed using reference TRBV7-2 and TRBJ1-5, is GAGVSQSPSNKVTEKGKDVELRCDPISGHTALYWYRQSLGQGLEFLIYFQGNSAPDKSGLPSDRFSAERTGGSVSTLTIQRTQQEDSAVYLCASSLAGRGSGNQPQHFGDGTRLSIL.

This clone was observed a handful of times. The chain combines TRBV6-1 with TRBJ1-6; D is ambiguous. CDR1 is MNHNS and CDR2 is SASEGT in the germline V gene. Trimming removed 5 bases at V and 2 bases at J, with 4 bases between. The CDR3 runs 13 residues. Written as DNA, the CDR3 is TGTGCCAGCAGTTTCACCTATAATTCACCCCTCCACTTT. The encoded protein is CASSFTYNSPLHF.

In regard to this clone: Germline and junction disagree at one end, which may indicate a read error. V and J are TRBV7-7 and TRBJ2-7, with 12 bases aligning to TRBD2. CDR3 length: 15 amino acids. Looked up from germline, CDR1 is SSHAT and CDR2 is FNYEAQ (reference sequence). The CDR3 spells CASSFLAGGDYEQYF. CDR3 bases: TGTGCTAGCAGCTTCCTAGCGGGGGGGGACTACGAGCAGTACTTC.

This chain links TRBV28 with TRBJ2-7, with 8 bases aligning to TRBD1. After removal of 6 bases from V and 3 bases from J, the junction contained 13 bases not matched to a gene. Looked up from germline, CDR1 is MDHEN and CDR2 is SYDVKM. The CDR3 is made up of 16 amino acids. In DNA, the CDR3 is TGTGCCAGCAGCAAACCGGGACAGGCCGCGAGCTACGAGCAGTACTTC. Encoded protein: CASSKPGQAASYEQYF.

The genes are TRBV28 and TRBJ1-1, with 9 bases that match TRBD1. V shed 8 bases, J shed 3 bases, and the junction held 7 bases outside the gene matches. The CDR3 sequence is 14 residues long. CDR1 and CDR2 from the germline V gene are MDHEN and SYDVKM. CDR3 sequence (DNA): TGTGCCAGCCCGGACAGGGGCGGGCACACTGAAGCTTTCTTT. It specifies CASPDRGGHTEAFF.

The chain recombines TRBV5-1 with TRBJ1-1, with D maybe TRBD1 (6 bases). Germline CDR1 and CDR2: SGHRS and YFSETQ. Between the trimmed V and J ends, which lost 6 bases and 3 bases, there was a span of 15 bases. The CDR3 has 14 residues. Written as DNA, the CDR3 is TGCGCCAGCACGGCAGGGGAGACGTACACTGAAGCTTTCTTT. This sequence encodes CASTAGETYTEAFF.

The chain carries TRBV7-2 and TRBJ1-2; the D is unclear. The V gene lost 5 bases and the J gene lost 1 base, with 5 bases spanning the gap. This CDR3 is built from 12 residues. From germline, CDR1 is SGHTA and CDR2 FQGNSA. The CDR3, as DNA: TGTGCCAGCAGCCTTATTAACTATGGCTACACCTTC. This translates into CASSLINYGYTF.

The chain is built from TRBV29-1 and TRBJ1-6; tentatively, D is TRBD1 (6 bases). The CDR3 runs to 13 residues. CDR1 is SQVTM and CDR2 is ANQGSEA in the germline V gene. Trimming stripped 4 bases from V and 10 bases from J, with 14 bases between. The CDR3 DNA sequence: TGCAGCGTTGTGGTAAACAGGGAGTCACCCCTCCACTTT. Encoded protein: CSVVVNRESPLHF.